This TCR beta chain was captured by sequencing in a study of blood T cell repertoires in COVID-19. The overall study: Collection of acute and convalescent COVID-19 samples took place in the United States, Italy and Spain.

The protocol was immunoSEQ multiplex PCR, while the TCRdb copy is restricted to in-frame clones and leaves out a portion. The data contain around 300,000 clones, 90% of them singletons. CDR1 is MNHNS, CDR2 SASEGT, per germline. V shed 2 bases and J 13 bases; nucleotides not matched to a gene: 16. The CDR3 has 15 amino acids. The V gene is TRBV6-1, the J gene TRBJ1-1, with 7 bases lining up with TRBD1. This sequence was found in a woman between 18 and 29 years old with acute COVID-19. The sample was PBMCs or T cells enriched from blood (not recorded which). The CDR3 DNA is TGTGCCAGCAGTGAACATTCGGCAGGGGGGAATTATGATTTCTTT. Translated, it gives CASSEHSAGGNYDFF.